Shown below are 29 T cell receptor beta chains from a single sample sequenced in a study. Using its own MiXCR run on the 5' RACE reads, TCRdb lists one record per CDR3 protein. The sample includes approximately 60,000 distinct CDR3 sequences, 26% of them seen just once. The sorted Tregs were CD4+CD25+CD127-/low cells. Sequenced input: tumor-infiltrating Tregs sorted from the breast tumor. Source of these receptors: a female donor with breast cancer.

This clonotype turned up a few times. This chain links TRBV7-2 with TRBJ1-1; tentative D call: TRBD1 (5 bases). The germline CDR1 and CDR2 sequences are SGHTA and FQGNSA. Trimming stripped 1 base from V and 4 bases from J, with 7 bases between. CDR3 length equals 13 residues. CDR3 in DNA: TGTGCCAGCAGCTTAGGAGGGGCCACTGAAGCTTTCTTT. Its protein product is CASSLGGATEAFF.

This clonotype was recorded a few times. This chain connects TRBV7-9 to TRBJ1-5; 9 bases match TRBD1. This CDR3 region has 15 residues. V was clipped by 5 bases and J by 2 bases; unmatched bases: 4. The germline CDR1 and CDR2 sequences are SEHNR and FQNEAQ (reference sequence). The CDR3 DNA sequence: TGTGCCAGCAGCGCCCGGGACAGGGGCAATCAGCCCCAGCATTTT. This gives the protein CASSARDRGNQPQHF.

With regard to this clonotype: A much bigger clone sits one base away, suggesting this may be a read error. V gene TRBV7-9 combines with J gene TRBJ2-1; 8 bases agree with TRBD1. The CDR3 sequence is 14 residues long. The germline V gene has CDR1 SEHNR and CDR2 FQNEAQ (reference sequence). The CDR3 here is CASGFFSGGGEQFF. CDR3 in DNA: TGTGCCAGCGGCTTTTTTTCAGGGGGCGGTGAGCAGTTCTTC.

Note on this clonotype: A junction boundary mismatches the germline segment, possibly from a read error. The V and J genes are TRBV7-7 and TRBJ2-5; TRBD1 matches at 9 bases. The CDR3 is 15 amino acids. The germline CDR1 and CDR2 sequences are SSHAT and FNYEAQ (reference sequence). CDR3 region: CASSQGQGKGETLYF. The DNA for the CDR3 is TGTGCTAGCAGCCAGGGACAGGGAAAAGGAGAGACCCTGTACTTC.

The chain combines TRBV20-1 with TRBJ2-3, with 7 bases identical to TRBD2. CDR1 and CDR2 (germline): DFQATT, SNEGSKA (reference sequence). The CDR3 has 15 residues. The J segment lost 0 bases and the V segment lost 5 bases, leaving 8 bases of the junction unmatched. CDR3 sequence reads: CSAAKFSGSTDTQYF. The CDR3 DNA reads as TGCAGTGCTGCAAAGTTTAGCGGGAGCACAGATACGCAGTATTTT.

This clonotype appeared many times. The chain combines TRBV29-1 with TRBJ2-1, with 8 bases identical to TRBD2. The germline V gene encodes CDR1 SQVTM and CDR2 ANQGSEA. Losses at the gene ends were 4 bases for V and 7 bases for J; bases not matched to a gene: 9. The length of the CDR3 is 14 residues. The DNA for the CDR3 is TGCAGCGTTGTGGGTCGGGAGGGCCGGAATGAGCAGTTCTTC. It translates to CSVVGREGRNEQFF.

Written as DNA, the CDR3 is TGTGCCACCAGCAGAGAACAGGCAGGAGGAGCACCCGATCAGCCCCAGCATTTT. This encodes CATSREQAGGAPDQPQHF. The chain employs TRBV15 and TRBJ1-5; tentatively, D is TRBD1 (5 bases). The ends were cut back, 0 bases at V and 5 bases at J, with 20 bases in the middle. The germline CDR1 and CDR2 sequences are LNHNV and YYDKDF (reference sequence). The CDR3 is 18 residues long.

This clonotype occurred a few times. This chain links TRBV4-2 with TRBJ2-1; TRBD2 matches 10 bases. Germline V lookup: CDR1 LGHNA, CDR2 YNFKEQ. J gave up 4 bases and V 0 bases, and 9 bases lay outside the gene matches. The CDR3 spans 18 residues. The CDR3 loop is CASSQDSVEREGYNEQFF. In DNA, the CDR3 is TGTGCCAGCAGCCAAGATTCCGTAGAGCGGGAGGGATACAATGAGCAGTTCTTC.

This clonotype was seen ten or more times. This chain joins TRBV2 and TRBJ2-2, with TRBD1 matching over 9 bases. The CDR3 covers 14 residues. After removal of 10 bases from V and 1 base from J, the junction contained 4 bases not matched to a gene. Germline CDR1 and CDR2: SNHLY and FYNNEI. CDR3 loop: CATGQGGNTGELFF. The CDR3 DNA follows: TGTGCCACGGGACAGGGAGGGAACACCGGGGAGCTGTTTTTT.

V and J are TRBV5-1 and TRBJ1-2, with D unclear. The CDR3 runs 12 residues. The ends were cut back, 4 bases at V and 7 bases at J, with 11 bases in the middle. The V gene's germline CDR1 is SGHRS and CDR2 YFSETQ. CDR3 residues: CASSVSSGGYTF. The CDR3 DNA sequence: TGCGCCAGCAGCGTATCATCAGGTGGCTACACCTTC.

The V call is TRBV7-2, the J call TRBJ2-1; maybe TRBD1 (5 bases). The CDR3 runs to 13 residues. The germline gives CDR1 SGHTA, CDR2 FQGNSA. Deletions cut 1 base from V and 9 bases from J, with 10 bases between. The CDR3, as DNA: TGTGCCAGCAGCTTAGAGGGGATCGGTGAGCAGTTCTTC. Protein: CASSLEGIGEQFF.

This clonotype turned up a few times. The chain combines TRBV18 with TRBJ2-5; perhaps TRBD2 as D (5 bases). The V and J ends lost 3 bases and 5 bases respectively, with 16 bases between them. Germline CDR1 is KGHSH and CDR2 is LQKENI. The CDR3 is 15 amino acids. This chain's CDR3 is CASSPGVWQEETQYF. The DNA of the CDR3 is TGTGCCAGCTCACCCGGGGTTTGGCAGGAGGAGACCCAGTACTTC.

As to this clonotype: As the CDR3 is not closed by the conserved phenylalanine or tryptophan, this likely results from a read error. The chain recombines TRBV4-2 with TRBJ2-7; 9 nucleotides match TRBD2. Germline trimming cut 1 base from V and 2 bases from J; bases unmatched to any gene: 3. This CDR3 has 15 residues. Germline loops: CDR1 LGHNA, CDR2 YNFKEQ. In nucleotides, the CDR3 is TGTGCCAGCAGCCAAGGGCTAGCGGGACCCTACGAGCAGTACTCC. Its protein product is CASSQGLAGPYEQYS.

This clonotype was seen once. The chain uses TRBV5-4 and TRBJ1-2; D perhaps matches TRBD1 (5 bases). The CDR3 totals 14 residues. Trimming took 6 bases from V and 8 from J, leaving 20 bases between them. Germline CDR1 SGHNT, CDR2 YYREEE (reference sequence). CDR3 DNA: TGTGCCAGCACCTACACAATCGGGGGGGACGGCTACACCTTC. Encoded protein: CASTYTIGGDGYTF.

This clonotype was seen many times. The chain uses TRBV18 and TRBJ2-5, with 12 bases aligning to TRBD1. The CDR3 length is 16 residues. The germline CDR1 and CDR2 sequences are KGHSH and LQKENI. After removal of 3 bases from V and 4 bases from J, the junction contained 6 bases not matched to a gene. For the CDR3, the DNA is TGTGCCAGCTCACCCCGGGACAGGGGGCGCGGAGAGACCCAGTACTTC. This sequence encodes CASSPRDRGRGETQYF.

The V call is TRBV7-3, the J call TRBJ2-3; D is possibly TRBD2 (7 bases). Trimming took 5 bases from V and 8 from J, leaving 17 bases between them. The length of the CDR3 is 14 residues. CDR1 and CDR2 (germline): SGHTA, FQGTGA. CDR3 region: CASSPTGGPGTQYF. In DNA, the CDR3 is TGTGCCAGCAGCCCCACGGGGGGCCCCGGTACGCAGTATTTT.

The gene calls are TRBV6-5 and TRBJ1-1; a weak D match, TRBD1 (5 bases). The V end was cut by 4 bases, the J end by 4 bases, with 10 bases between. This CDR3 has 13 amino acids. CDR1 and CDR2 (germline): MNHEY, SVGAGI. CDR3 DNA sequence: TGTGCCAGCAGTTCCCCGGGGCCCACTGAAGCTTTCTTT. Protein product: CASSSPGPTEAFF.

This clonotype was detected many times. This chain uses TRBV5-4 with TRBJ2-5, with TRBD1 matching 7 bases. V was pared by 2 bases and J by 2 bases, with 6 bases of the junction left unmatched. This CDR3 contains 15 residues. The germline V gene has CDR1 SGHNT and CDR2 YYREEE (reference sequence). In DNA, the CDR3 is TGTGCCAGCAGCTTTCGGGGACAGATACAAGAGACCCAGTACTTC. Translating it yields CASSFRGQIQETQYF. The entire variable domain, with the rest obtained from reference TRBV5-4 and TRBJ2-5, is as follows: ETGVTQSPTHLIKTRGQQVTLRCSSQSGHNTVSWYQQALGQGPQFIFQYYREEENGRGNFPPRFSGLQFPNYSSELNVNALELDDSALYLCASSFRGQIQETQYFGPGTRLLVL.

In this sample, this clonotype turned up a few times. The CDR3: CASSLGTSGGVQFF. CDR3 nucleotide sequence: TGTGCCAGCAGCTTAGGGACTAGCGGGGGGGTACAGTTCTTC. The V call is TRBV7-2, the J call TRBJ2-1; TRBD2 matches at 15 bases. Per the germline V gene, CDR1 is SGHTA and CDR2 is FQGNSA. This CDR3 contains 14 residues. V was clipped by 1 base and J by 13 bases; unmatched bases: 2. Together with reference TRBV7-2 and TRBJ2-1, the CDR3 gives the full variable domain: GAGVSQSPSNKVTEKGKDVELRCDPISGHTALYWYRQSLGQGLEFLIYFQGNSAPDKSGLPSDRFSAERTGGSVSTLTIQRTQQEDSAVYLCASSLGTSGGVQFFGPGTRLTVL.

There are a few counts of this clonotype. The V gene is TRBV9, the J gene TRBJ2-2; D is unclear. V lost 2 bases, J lost 5 bases, and 4 bases lay in between. The CDR3 extends over 12 amino acids. The germline CDR1 and CDR2 sequences are SGDLS and YYNGEE. CDR3 amino acids: CASSVETGELFF. The CDR3 DNA follows: TGTGCCAGCAGCGTTGAAACCGGGGAGCTGTTTTTT.

This clonotype has only a few counts. The chain has TRBV20-1 and TRBJ1-2; 10 positions match TRBD1. J lost 2 bases, V lost 6 bases, and 6 bases had no gene match. CDR1 and CDR2 from the germline V gene are DFQATT and SNEGSKA (reference sequence). The CDR3 contains 14 residues. The CDR3 region is CSAGLDRGNYGYTF. CDR3 bases: TGCAGTGCAGGGTTGGACAGGGGGAACTATGGCTACACCTTC.

This chain uses TRBV6-1 with TRBJ2-2; possibly TRBD1 or TRBD2 for D (5 bases each). V shed 4 bases and J shed 0 bases, with 9 bases lying between them. CDR3 size: 15 residues. CDR1 and CDR2 from the germline V gene are MNHNS and SASEGT. The CDR3 loop reads CASSAGRANTGELFF. DNA of the CDR3: TGTGCCAGCAGTGCGGGACGGGCGAACACCGGGGAGCTGTTTTTT.

This rearrangement joins TRBV6-1 to TRBJ2-2; tentatively, D is TRBD1 (6 bases). V lost 2 bases to trimming and J lost 7 bases, with 11 bases between them. CDR3 length equals 14 residues. Germline CDR1 reads MNHNS; CDR2 reads SASEGT. The CDR3 spells CASSEQGFSGELFF. The CDR3 coding sequence is TGTGCCAGCAGTGAACAGGGGTTCAGCGGGGAGCTGTTTTTT.

This chain connects TRBV18 to TRBJ2-2; a weak D match, TRBD1 (6 bases). Between the trimmed V and J ends, which lost 2 bases and 0 bases, there was a span of 13 bases. Germline lookup yields CDR1 KGHSH and CDR2 LQKENI. CDR3 length: 17 residues. The CDR3 spells CASSPRTVTTNTGELFF. Written as DNA, the CDR3 is TGTGCCAGCTCACCAAGGACAGTCACTACGAACACCGGGGAGCTGTTTTTT.

This clonotype has at least ten counts. The chain combines TRBV4-2 with TRBJ2-4; maybe TRBD2 (5 bases). Trimming removed 2 bases from V and 16 bases from J, with 21 bases in between. CDR3 length: 14 amino acids. CDR1 LGHNA and CDR2 YNFKEQ come from the germline V gene. CDR3 in amino acids: CASSQNVDLAGHYF. DNA of the CDR3: TGTGCCAGCAGCCAAAATGTTGATCTAGCTGGCCACTACTTC.

The chain is built from TRBV7-2 and TRBJ2-3, with D perhaps matching TRBD1 (6 bases). From germline, CDR1 is SGHTA and CDR2 FQGNSA. The CDR3 contains 16 residues. Between the trimmed V and J ends, which lost 4 bases and 0 bases, there was a span of 14 bases. CDR3 protein: CASSSSTGYSTDTQYF. For the CDR3, the DNA is TGTGCCAGCAGCTCTTCCACAGGGTACAGCACAGATACGCAGTATTTT.

The V gene is TRBV4-1, the J gene TRBJ2-1, with 8 bases fitting TRBD2. CDR3 length: 16 residues. Germline loops: CDR1 MGHRA, CDR2 YSYEKL. J was trimmed by 4 bases and V by 0 bases; bases with no gene match: 5. The chain's CDR3 is CASSQEFSGTYNEQFF. The CDR3 DNA sequence: TGCGCCAGCAGCCAAGAATTTAGCGGGACATACAATGAGCAGTTCTTC.

This clonotype appeared a few times. The rearrangement uses TRBV12-3 or TRBV12-4 and TRBJ2-2, with D perhaps matching TRBD1 or TRBD2 (5 bases each). Trimming left V 7 bases short and J 2 bases short, with 14 bases between. CDR3 size: 15 residues. The CDR3 DNA reads as TGTGCCAGCACCCCCGGGGCCAGCAACACCGGGGAGCTGTTTTTT. It codes for CASTPGASNTGELFF.

This clonotype was seen a handful of times. CDR3 in DNA: TGTGCCAGCAGCCCTCAACAGGGGGCGAGCTATGGCTACACCTTC. The encoded protein is CASSPQQGASYGYTF. This chain connects TRBV7-3 to TRBJ1-2; 9 bases are shared with TRBD1. CDR3 size: 15 residues. From germline, CDR1 is SGHTA and CDR2 FQGTGA. The junction had 8 bases not matched to a gene; V was cut back by 5 bases and J by 4 bases.